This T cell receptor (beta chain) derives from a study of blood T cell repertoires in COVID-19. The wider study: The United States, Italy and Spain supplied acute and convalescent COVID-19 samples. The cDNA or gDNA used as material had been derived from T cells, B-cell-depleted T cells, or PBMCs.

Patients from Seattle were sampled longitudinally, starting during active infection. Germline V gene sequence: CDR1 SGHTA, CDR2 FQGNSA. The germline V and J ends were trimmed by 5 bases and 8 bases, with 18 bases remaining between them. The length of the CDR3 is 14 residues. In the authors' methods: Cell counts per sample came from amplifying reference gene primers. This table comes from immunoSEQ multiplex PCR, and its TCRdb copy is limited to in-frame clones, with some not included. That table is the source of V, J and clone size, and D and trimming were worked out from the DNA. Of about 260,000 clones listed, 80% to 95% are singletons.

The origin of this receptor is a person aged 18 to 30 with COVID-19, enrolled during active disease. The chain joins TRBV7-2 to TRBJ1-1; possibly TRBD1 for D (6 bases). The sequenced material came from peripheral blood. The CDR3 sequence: CASSRAQGGGEAFF. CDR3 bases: TGTGCCAGCAGCCGCGCACAGGGCGGGGGGGAAGCTTTCTTT.